This T cell receptor beta chain was retrieved from a study of control samples from healthy donors and cancer patients. The CDR3 totals 15 residues. The ends lost 5 bases at V and 1 base at J; junction bases unmatched: 2. The germline CDR1 and CDR2 sequences are SNHLY and FYNNEI. Sequencing was performed with immunoSEQ multiplex PCR; in TCRdb, only in-frame clones are kept and a portion is missing. Here the sample spans about 80,000 clones, 90% to 95% being singletons. Sequenced input: blood. The sequence came from a man aged 45 to 65 in good health. The chain has TRBV2 and TRBJ2-3, with TRBD2 matching over 11 bases. The CDR3 sequence: CASSIAGGGTDTQYF. The CDR3 DNA follows: TGTGCCAGCAGTATAGCGGGGGGGGGCACAGATACGCAGTATTTT.